Following are 11 T cell receptor beta chains from one sample sequenced in a study of technical replicates of blood from a handful of donors. The method was immunoSEQ multiplex PCR; TCRdb's version includes in-frame clones alone and lacks a portion of them. Of about 76,000 clones listed, approximately 86% were seen once; the top ten hold 4.5% to 5.5%. Source material: PBMCs. The receptors were gathered from a human donor in good health. Some clones in this sample may be carry-over from other donors' samples.

The chain recombines TRBV7-7 with TRBJ2-1, with TRBD2 matching over 10 bases. The CDR3 sequence is 16 residues long. The germline CDR1 and CDR2 sequences are SSHAT and FNYEAQ (reference sequence). Trimming removed 6 bases from V and 2 bases from J; junction bases left unmatched: 7. As DNA, the CDR3 is TGTGCCAGCAGTCGGGAAGCGGGAGGGCCCTACAATGAGCAGTTCTTC. It yields the protein CASSREAGGPYNEQFF. Complete variable domain (other parts from reference TRBV7-7 and TRBJ2-1): GAGVSQSPRYKVTKRGQDVTLRCDPISSHATLYWYQQALGQGPEFLTYFNYEAQPDKSGLPSDRFSAERPEGSISTLTIQRTEQRDSAMYRCASSREAGGPYNEQFFGPGTRLTVL.

The chain is built from TRBV6-1 and TRBJ1-5; 8 bases are a match to TRBD1. There are 15 residues in the CDR3. Losses at the gene ends were 4 bases for V and 7 bases for J; bases not matched to a gene: 9. CDR1 and CDR2 from the germline V gene are MNHNS and SASEGT. CDR3 nucleotide sequence: TGTGCCAGCAGTGGCGCAGGGGGCGCGGGACAGCCCCAGCATTTT. Translating it yields CASSGAGGAGQPQHF.

The rearrangement joins TRBV5-6 to TRBJ1-2, with TRBD1 identical over 7 bases. The CDR3 totals 15 residues. Germline V gives CDR1 SGHDT, CDR2 YYEEEE. V lost 1 base to trimming and J lost 7 bases; unmatched junction nucleotides: 10. The CDR3: CASSLITGANGGYTF. CDR3 bases: TGTGCCAGCAGCTTGATAACAGGGGCCAACGGTGGCTACACCTTC.

The V and J genes are TRBV7-9 and TRBJ1-3; 8 nucleotides match TRBD1. Germline V gene sequence: CDR1 SEHNR, CDR2 FQNEAQ (reference sequence). The CDR3 contains 15 residues. The ends lost 4 bases at V and 4 bases at J; junction bases unmatched: 6. The CDR3 protein is CASSSTGVSGNTIYF. For the CDR3, the DNA is TGTGCCAGCAGCTCGACAGGGGTCTCAGGAAACACCATATATTTT. The variable domain in full, completed from reference TRBV7-9 and TRBJ1-3, reads DTGVSQNPRHKITKRGQNVTFRCDPISEHNRLYWYRQTLGQGPEFLTYFQNEAQLEKSRLLSDRFSAERPKGSFSTLEIQRTEQGDSAMYLCASSSTGVSGNTIYFGEGSWLTVV.

The chain recombines TRBV7-3 with TRBJ2-7; D is perhaps TRBD2 (6 bases). Trimming pared 0 bases from V and 0 bases from J, leaving 6 bases between. CDR3 size: 14 residues. Germline assignment: CDR1 SGHTA and CDR2 FQGTGA. The CDR3 DNA is TGTGCCAGCAGCTTAACGGGGGGCTCCTACGAGCAGTACTTC. Translation gives CASSLTGGSYEQYF.

The chain combines TRBV10-3 with TRBJ1-5; TRBD1 matches at 8 bases. The CDR3 spans 15 residues. Germline lookup yields CDR1 ENHRY and CDR2 SYGVKD. V lost 0 bases to trimming and J lost 6 bases; unmatched junction nucleotides: 4. The CDR3 DNA sequence: TGTGCCATCAGTGAGTCAAAGGGGACAGGTCAGCCCCAGCATTTT. Translation: CAISESKGTGQPQHF.

This chain links TRBV29-1 with TRBJ1-1; D might be TRBD1 (5 bases). In germline, CDR1 is SQVTM, CDR2 ANQGSEA. CDR3 size: 14 residues. V was trimmed by 2 bases and J by 5 bases, leaving 15 bases between them. CDR3 protein: CSVEKGGGWTEAFF. CDR3 sequence (DNA): TGCAGCGTTGAAAAGGGCGGGGGATGGACTGAAGCTTTCTTT.

The table lists this clone with a count of one. This chain uses TRBV25-1 with TRBJ1-6, with unresolved D. The CDR3 is made up of 15 amino acids. Germline V gene sequence: CDR1 MGHDK, CDR2 SYGVNS. V gave up 4 bases and J gave up 9 bases, with 16 bases separating them. DNA of the CDR3: TGTGCCAGCAGTGCGGCGGCCGGGGATAGTTCACCCCTCCACTTT. The encoded protein is CASSAAAGDSSPLHF.

CDR3 in amino acids: CASNRGTEAFF. Here the CDR3 DNA reads TGTGCCAGCAATCGGGGCACTGAAGCTTTCTTT. The chain employs TRBV27 and TRBJ1-1; D remains ambiguous. Trimming removed 7 bases at V and 4 bases at J, with 7 bases between. CDR3 size: 11 residues. Looked up from germline, CDR1 is MNHEY and CDR2 is SMNVEV (reference sequence).

The chain recombines TRBV4-2 with TRBJ2-1; TRBD2 agrees at 7 bases. Germline CDR1 LGHNA, CDR2 YNFKEQ. The J segment lost 5 bases and the V segment lost 1 base, leaving 11 bases of the junction unmatched. This CDR3 spans 17 amino acids. The CDR3 region has the DNA TGTGCCAGCAGCCAAGTGCTTGGGGCTAGCGGAAACAATGAGCAGTTCTTC. The encoded protein is CASSQVLGASGNNEQFF.

The gene calls are TRBV4-3 and TRBJ1-3; D remains unclear. Per the germline V gene, CDR1 is LGHNA and CDR2 is YSLEER. V was pared by 0 bases and J by 0 bases, with 9 bases between. CDR3 length equals 16 residues. The CDR3 sequence is CASSQDTRSSGNTIYF. CDR3 bases: TGCGCCAGCAGCCAAGATACACGGAGCTCTGGAAACACCATATATTTT.